This T cell receptor beta chain was sequenced during a study of T-cell reconstitution after alpha-beta-depleted transplantation in children. Overall study results and limits: Where some patients showed high TCRbeta diversity at day 60, it came from recipient T cells and thymic progenitors that had survived.

Unique molecular identifiers were used to barcode this TCRbeta library. TCRdb reanalysed the PCR reads using MiXCR and keeps one entry per CDR3 protein. The sample yields 550,000 to 800,000 distinct CDR3 sequences, around 12% seen once. About this clonotype itself: What it binds is unknown.

The receptor's source is a girl aged 2 to 10 with congenital amegakaryocytic thrombocytopenia, due to receive a stem cell transplant. Specimen: PBMCs, collected before TCRalphabeta/CD19-depleted stem cell transplant.

DNA of the CDR3: TGTGCCAGCAGCTTAGATGGTTTCCTGAACTACGAGCAGTACTTC. This translates into CASSLDGFLNYEQYF. The V and J genes are TRBV7-2 and TRBJ2-7; D gene unclear. Between the trimmed V and J ends, which lost 1 base and 3 bases, there was a span of 13 bases. This CDR3 region has 15 residues. The germline CDR1 and CDR2 sequences are SGHTA and FQGNSA.